What follows is one T cell receptor beta chain and its context. Its antigen is not identified. TCRdb passed the RACE reads through MiXCR, listing each CDR3 protein once. The data hold tens of thousands of distinct CDR3 sequences, with roughly a tenth observed a single time. This sample is part of a study of human T cells and chemical hapten exposure. Broader study findings: Sensitizing to DPC left TCRs with a frequency above 1 in 1000 unaltered.

CDR3 length: 15 amino acids. Germline CDR1 is SGHTA and CDR2 is FQGTGA. V lost 5 bases to trimming and J lost 2 bases, with 10 bases between them. Time point given: patch test 1, 2 weeks after DPC sensitization. Treatment specified: therapeutic diphenylcyclopropenone sensitization with weekly scalp DPC. Sample: whole blood, taken in connection with sensitization to the hapten diphenylcyclopropenone (DPC). The TCR was taken from a man in his forties with alopecia areata. Some clones in this sample may be carry-over from other donors' samples. The chain combines TRBV7-3 with TRBJ2-6; D is unresolved. DNA of the CDR3: TGTGCCAGCAGCCCACCAGGCACTGGGGCCAACGTCCTGACTTTC. Translated: CASSPPGTGANVLTF.